The 10 T cell receptor beta chains below all came from one sample that was sequenced in a study of shared clonotypes between healthy human individuals. Assay used: immunoSEQ multiplex PCR; TCRdb lists only in-frame clones, some missing. The sample carries roughly 2.2 million clones, roughly 90% recorded once. The sample taken for sequencing was naive CD4+ T cells from PBMCs. Subset in this sample: CD45RA+ positively selected. These receptors were collected from a young man in good health. Some clones in this sample may be carry-over from other donors' samples.

The chain links TRBV7-3 to TRBJ1-1; D perhaps matches TRBD1 (5 bases). V was trimmed by 6 bases and J by 1 base, leaving 12 bases between them. The CDR3 runs to 14 residues. Germline CDR1 is SGHTA and CDR2 is FQGTGA. The CDR3 region is CASSRGTSNTEAFF. As DNA, the CDR3 is TGTGCCAGCAGTCGTGGGACTTCGAACACTGAAGCTTTCTTT.

V usage is TRBV5-1 and J usage is TRBJ2-7; 8 nucleotides align to TRBD1. Germline V gene data show CDR1 as SGHRS and CDR2 as YFSETQ. There are 15 residues in the CDR3. V trimming: 3 bases; J trimming: 2 bases; junction bases outside the gene matches: 7. The CDR3 is CASSSNPTGAYEQYF. CDR3 bases: TGCGCCAGCAGCTCGAACCCGACAGGGGCCTACGAGCAGTACTTC.

The rearrangement joins TRBV18 to TRBJ2-7; D call uncertain. Per the germline V gene, CDR1 is KGHSH and CDR2 is LQKENI. The CDR3 loop spans 13 amino acids. The germline V and J ends were trimmed by 1 base and 6 bases, with 10 bases remaining between them. In nucleotides, the CDR3 is TGTGCCAGCTCACCACGGGCAGCTGCCGAGCAGTACTTC. As protein: CASSPRAAAEQYF.

The chain links TRBV19 to TRBJ2-2, with D possibly being TRBD2 (6 bases). The germline gives CDR1 LNHDA, CDR2 SQIVND (reference sequence). Trimming cost V 10 bases and J 8 bases, with 20 bases left between them. CDR3 length: 14 amino acids. The CDR3 DNA reads TGTGCCATCGCGGGGCGCGGGTCGGGTGGGGAGCTGTTTTTT. Translating it yields CAIAGRGSGGELFF. Full variable domain (rest looked up from reference TRBV19 and TRBJ2-2): DGGITQSPKYLFRKEGQNVTLSCEQNLNHDAMYWYRQDPGQGLRLIYYSQIVNDFQKGDIAEGYSVSREKKESFPLTVTSAQKNPTAFYLCAIAGRGSGGELFFGEGSRLTVL.

This clone has only one observation. The chain recombines TRBV6-1 with TRBJ2-3, with D perhaps TRBD2 (6 bases). Germline loops: CDR1 MNHNS, CDR2 SASEGT. V was pared by 7 bases and J by 11 bases, with 25 bases between. The CDR3 loop spans 15 amino acids. The CDR3 DNA follows: TGTGCCAGCACCCAAGTGGGGACTTACCCTTGGTTGCAGTATTTT. It yields the protein CASTQVGTYPWLQYF.

This chain links TRBV19 with TRBJ1-5; no firm D call. This CDR3 is built from 13 residues. Between the trimmed V and J ends, which lost 3 bases and 3 bases, there was a span of 6 bases. From germline, CDR1 is LNHDA and CDR2 SQIVND (reference sequence). In DNA, the CDR3 is TGTGCCAGTAGTATCCCCCTCAATCAGCCCCAGCATTTT. Translated: CASSIPLNQPQHF.

The chain employs TRBV25-1 and TRBJ2-2, with a tentative D call TRBD1 (6 bases). Germline CDR1 MGHDK, CDR2 SYGVNS. V was pared by 4 bases and J by 7 bases, with 16 bases between. The CDR3 sequence is 15 residues long. The CDR3 bases are TGTGCCAGCAGTGGAGACCGACAGGTCGGCGGGGAGCTGTTTTTT. Protein sequence: CASSGDRQVGGELFF.

The rearrangement uses TRBV7-2 and TRBJ1-3; 9 bases agree with TRBD1. The CDR3 contains 14 residues. Germline V gene lookup returns CDR1 SGHTA and CDR2 FQGNSA. The trim removed 5 bases at V and 5 bases at J, leaving 4 bases unmatched. The CDR3 region is CASSPGTGRNTIYF. CDR3 sequence (DNA): TGTGCCAGCAGCCCCGGGACAGGGCGAAACACCATATATTTT. The whole variable domain, filled in from reference TRBV7-2 and TRBJ1-3, reads GAGVSQSPSNKVTEKGKDVELRCDPISGHTALYWYRQSLGQGLEFLIYFQGNSAPDKSGLPSDRFSAERTGGSVSTLTIQRTQQEDSAVYLCASSPGTGRNTIYFGEGSWLTVV.

The chain has TRBV5-1 and TRBJ2-5; no clear D gene. The CDR3 contains 14 residues. Germline CDR1 is SGHRS and CDR2 is YFSETQ. Trimming took 3 bases from V and 2 from J, leaving 11 bases between them. The CDR3 loop reads CASSSTVRQETQYF. DNA of the CDR3: TGCGCCAGCAGCTCGACCGTCAGACAAGAGACCCAGTACTTC.

The CDR3 sequence: CASSPAGVGQGYGYTF. CDR3 DNA sequence: TGTGCCAGCAGTCCAGCTGGGGTGGGACAGGGGTATGGCTACACCTTC. V usage is TRBV7-9 and J usage is TRBJ1-2; TRBD1 matches at 10 bases. The CDR3 is made up of 16 amino acids. Germline loops: CDR1 SEHNR, CDR2 FQNEAQ (reference sequence). V lost 6 bases, J lost 5 bases, and 12 bases stayed unmatched.